This T cell receptor beta chain is drawn from a study of blood T cell repertoires in COVID-19. About the research overall: The origin of the acute and convalescent COVID-19 samples was the United States, Italy and Spain.

As concerns this clone: Other DNA variants within this sample encode the same CDR3.

Per the germline V gene, CDR1 is KGHSH and CDR2 is LQKENI. This CDR3 has 14 amino acids. Unmatched junction bases numbered 3, after V lost 2 bases and J lost 2 bases. All enrollees were roughly 18 to 90 years old and from 20 to 30 US areas. Participants were placed into cohorts based on the clinical history they reported. Per the original data handling: Amplification of reference gene primers provided the estimated nucleated cell counts. Some clones are missing from TCRdb's copy, which holds only in-frame ones; the method was immunoSEQ multiplex PCR. The D gene and trimming were derived from the DNA, and the V and J assignments and clone size from that table. The sample records some 270,000 clones, 80% to 90% being singletons.

The receptor comes from a woman aged 25 to 39 who had recovered from COVID-19. The gene calls are TRBV18 and TRBJ2-7, with 7 bases aligning to TRBD1. Source material: PBMCs or T cells enriched from blood (not recorded which). CDR3 DNA sequence: TGTGCCAGCTCACCATCGGGACAGACCTACGAGCAGTACTTC. Its protein product is CASSPSGQTYEQYF.